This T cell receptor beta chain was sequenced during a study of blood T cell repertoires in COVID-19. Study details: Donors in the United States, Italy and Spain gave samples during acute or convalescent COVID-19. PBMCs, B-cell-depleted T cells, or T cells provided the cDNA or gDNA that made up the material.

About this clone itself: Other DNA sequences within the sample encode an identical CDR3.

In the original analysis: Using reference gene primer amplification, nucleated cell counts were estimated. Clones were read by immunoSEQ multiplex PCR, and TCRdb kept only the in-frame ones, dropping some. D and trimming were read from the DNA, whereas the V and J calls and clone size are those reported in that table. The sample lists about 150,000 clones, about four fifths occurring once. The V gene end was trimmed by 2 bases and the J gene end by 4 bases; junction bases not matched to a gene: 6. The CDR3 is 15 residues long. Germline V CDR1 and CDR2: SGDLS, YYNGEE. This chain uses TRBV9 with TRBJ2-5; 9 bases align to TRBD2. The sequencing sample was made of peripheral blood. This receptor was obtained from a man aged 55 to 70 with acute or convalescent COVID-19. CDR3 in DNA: TGTGCCAGCAGCGTTAGAGCGGGGGGAAGAGAGACCCAGTACTTC. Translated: CASSVRAGGRETQYF.